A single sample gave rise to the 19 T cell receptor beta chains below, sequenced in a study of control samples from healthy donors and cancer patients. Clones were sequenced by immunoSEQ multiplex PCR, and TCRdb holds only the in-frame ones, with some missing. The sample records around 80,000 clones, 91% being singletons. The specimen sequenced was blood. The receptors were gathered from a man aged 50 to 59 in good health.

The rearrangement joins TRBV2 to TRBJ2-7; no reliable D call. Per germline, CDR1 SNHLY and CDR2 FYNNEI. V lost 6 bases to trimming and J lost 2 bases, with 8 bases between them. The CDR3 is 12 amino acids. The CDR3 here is CASRPYAYEQYF. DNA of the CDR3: TGTGCCAGCAGGCCTTATGCCTACGAGCAGTACTTC.

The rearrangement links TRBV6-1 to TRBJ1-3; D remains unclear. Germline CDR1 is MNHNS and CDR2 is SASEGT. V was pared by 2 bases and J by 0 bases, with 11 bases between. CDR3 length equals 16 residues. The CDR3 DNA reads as TGTGCCAGCAGTGAAAGCGGTCCAGCCTCTGGAAACACCATATATTTT. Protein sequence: CASSESGPASGNTIYF.

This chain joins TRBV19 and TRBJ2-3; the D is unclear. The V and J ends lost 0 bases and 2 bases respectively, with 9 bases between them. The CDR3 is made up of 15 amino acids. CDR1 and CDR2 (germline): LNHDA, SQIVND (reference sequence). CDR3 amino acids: CASSIDGRATDTQYF. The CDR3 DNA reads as TGTGCCAGTAGTATAGATGGCAGAGCCACAGATACGCAGTATTTT.

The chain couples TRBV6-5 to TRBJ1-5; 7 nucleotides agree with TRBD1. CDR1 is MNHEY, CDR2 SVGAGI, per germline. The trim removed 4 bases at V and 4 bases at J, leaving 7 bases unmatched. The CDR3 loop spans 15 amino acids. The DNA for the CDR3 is TGTGCCAGCAGTTCCACAGGGGCAGTTAATCAGCCCCAGCATTTT. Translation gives CASSSTGAVNQPQHF.

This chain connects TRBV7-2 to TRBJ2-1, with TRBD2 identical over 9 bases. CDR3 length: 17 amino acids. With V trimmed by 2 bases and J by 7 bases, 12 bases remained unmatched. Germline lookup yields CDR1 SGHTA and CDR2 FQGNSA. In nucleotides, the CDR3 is TGTGCCAGCAGCTTAATCCTTGGCGGGGGGGGCCCGAATGAGCAGTTCTTC. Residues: CASSLILGGGGPNEQFF. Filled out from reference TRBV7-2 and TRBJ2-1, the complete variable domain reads GAGVSQSPSNKVTEKGKDVELRCDPISGHTALYWYRQSLGQGLEFLIYFQGNSAPDKSGLPSDRFSAERTGGSVSTLTIQRTQQEDSAVYLCASSLILGGGGPNEQFFGPGTRLTVL.

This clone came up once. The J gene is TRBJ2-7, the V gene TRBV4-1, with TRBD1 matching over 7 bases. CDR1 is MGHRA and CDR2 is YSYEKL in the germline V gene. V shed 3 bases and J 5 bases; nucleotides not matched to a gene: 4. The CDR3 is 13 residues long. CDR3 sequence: CASSHDRVNEQYF. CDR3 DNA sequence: TGCGCCAGCAGCCACGACAGGGTGAACGAGCAGTACTTC.

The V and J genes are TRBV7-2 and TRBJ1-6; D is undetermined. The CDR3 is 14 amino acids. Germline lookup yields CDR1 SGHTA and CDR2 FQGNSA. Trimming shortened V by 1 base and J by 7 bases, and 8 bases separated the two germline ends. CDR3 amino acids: CASSLVTGNSPLHF. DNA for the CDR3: TGTGCCAGCAGCTTAGTAACGGGGAATTCACCCCTCCACTTT.

CDR3 DNA: TGCGCCAGCAGTTTCAATAATTATGGCTACACCTTC. The encoded protein is CASSFNNYGYTF. The chain employs TRBV5-1 and TRBJ1-2; no definite D call. Germline V gene lookup returns CDR1 SGHRS and CDR2 YFSETQ. This CDR3 comprises 12 residues. V was cut by 5 bases and J by 5 bases, with 10 bases left in between. The whole variable domain, filled in from reference TRBV5-1 and TRBJ1-2, reads KAGVTQTPRYLIKTRGQQVTLSCSPISGHRSVSWYQQTPGQGLQFLFEYFSETQRNKGNFPGRFSGRQFSNSRSEMNVSTLELGDSALYLCASSFNNYGYTFGSGTRLTVV.

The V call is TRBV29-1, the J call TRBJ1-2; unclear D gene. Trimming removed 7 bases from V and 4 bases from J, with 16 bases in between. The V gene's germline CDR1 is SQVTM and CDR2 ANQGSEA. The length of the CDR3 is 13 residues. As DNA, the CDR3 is TGCAGCGCTCGTTTGGCGTTCTCCTATGGCTACACCTTC. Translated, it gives CSARLAFSYGYTF. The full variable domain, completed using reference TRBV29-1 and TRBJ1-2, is SAVISQKPSRDICQRGTSLTIQCQVDSQVTMMFWYRQQPGQSLTLIATANQGSEATYESGFVIDKFPISRPNLTFSTLTVSNMSPEDSSIYLCSARLAFSYGYTFGSGTRLTVV.

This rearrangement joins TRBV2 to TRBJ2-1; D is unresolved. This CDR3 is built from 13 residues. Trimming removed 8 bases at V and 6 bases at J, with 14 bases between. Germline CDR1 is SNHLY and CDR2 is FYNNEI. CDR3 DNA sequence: TGTGCCAGCCTCGGACGCATCTCCAATGAGCAGTTCTTC. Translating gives CASLGRISNEQFF. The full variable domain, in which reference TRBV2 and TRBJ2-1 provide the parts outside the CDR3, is EPEVTQTPSHQVTQMGQEVILRCVPISNHLYFYWYRQILGQKVEFLVSFYNNEISEKSEIFDDQFSVERPDGSNFTLKIRSTKLEDSAMYFCASLGRISNEQFFGPGTRLTVL.

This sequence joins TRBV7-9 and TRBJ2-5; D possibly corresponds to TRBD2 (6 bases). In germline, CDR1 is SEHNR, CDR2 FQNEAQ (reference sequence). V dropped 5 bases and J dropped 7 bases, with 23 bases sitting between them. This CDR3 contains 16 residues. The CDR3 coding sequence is TGTGCCAGCAGCCCCCGGGGTGGTAGCGGCGGTAGGACCCAGTACTTC. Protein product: CASSPRGGSGGRTQYF.

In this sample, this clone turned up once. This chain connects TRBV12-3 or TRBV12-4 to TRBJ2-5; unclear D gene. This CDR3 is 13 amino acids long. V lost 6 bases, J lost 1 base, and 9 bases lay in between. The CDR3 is CASSPGSQETQYF. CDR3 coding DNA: TGTGCCAGCAGCCCAGGCAGCCAAGAGACCCAGTACTTC.

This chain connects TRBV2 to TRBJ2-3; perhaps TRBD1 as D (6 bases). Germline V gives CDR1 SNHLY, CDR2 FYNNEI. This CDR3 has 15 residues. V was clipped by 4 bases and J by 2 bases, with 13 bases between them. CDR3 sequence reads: CASSAGRGPTDTQYF. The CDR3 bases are TGTGCCAGCAGTGCGGGCAGGGGCCCCACAGATACGCAGTATTTT.

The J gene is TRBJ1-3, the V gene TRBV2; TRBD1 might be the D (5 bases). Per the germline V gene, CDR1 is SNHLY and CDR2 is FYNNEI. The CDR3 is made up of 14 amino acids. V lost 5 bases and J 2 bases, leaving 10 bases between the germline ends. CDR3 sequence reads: CASSKQGAGNTIYF. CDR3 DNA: TGTGCCAGCAGTAAACAAGGGGCTGGAAACACCATATATTTT.

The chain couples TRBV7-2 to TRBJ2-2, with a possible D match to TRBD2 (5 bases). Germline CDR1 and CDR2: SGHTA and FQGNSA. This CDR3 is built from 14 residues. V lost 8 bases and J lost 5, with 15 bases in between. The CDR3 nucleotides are TGTGCCAGCGATCTTGCGGGTCTTACCGGGGAGCTGTTTTTT. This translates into CASDLAGLTGELFF.

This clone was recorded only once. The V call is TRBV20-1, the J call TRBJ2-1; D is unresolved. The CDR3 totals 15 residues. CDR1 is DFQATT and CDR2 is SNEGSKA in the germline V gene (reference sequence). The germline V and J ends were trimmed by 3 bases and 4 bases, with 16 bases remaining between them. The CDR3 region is CSASAQHKSYNEQFF. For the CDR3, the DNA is TGCAGTGCTAGTGCACAGCACAAGTCATACAATGAGCAGTTCTTC.

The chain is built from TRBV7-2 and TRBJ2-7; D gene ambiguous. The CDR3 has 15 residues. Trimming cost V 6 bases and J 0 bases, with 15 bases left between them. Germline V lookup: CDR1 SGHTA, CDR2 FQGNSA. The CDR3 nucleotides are TGTGCCAGCAGTCTCGGTATGGTTAGCTCCTACGAGCAGTACTTC. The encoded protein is CASSLGMVSSYEQYF.

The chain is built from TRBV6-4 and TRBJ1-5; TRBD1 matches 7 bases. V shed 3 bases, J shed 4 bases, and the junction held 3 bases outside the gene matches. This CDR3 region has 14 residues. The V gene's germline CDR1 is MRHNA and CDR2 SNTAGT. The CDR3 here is CASSEAGGNQPQHF. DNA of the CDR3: TGTGCCAGCAGTGAGGCAGGGGGAAATCAGCCCCAGCATTTT.

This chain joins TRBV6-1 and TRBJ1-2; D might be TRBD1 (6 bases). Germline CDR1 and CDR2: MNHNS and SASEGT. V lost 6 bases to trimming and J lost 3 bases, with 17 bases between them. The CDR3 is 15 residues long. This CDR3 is CASSTSSRGDYGYTF. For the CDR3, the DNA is TGTGCCAGCAGCACCTCGTCCAGGGGTGACTATGGCTACACCTTC.